This TCR beta chain was recorded in a study of cytomegalovirus exposure and HLA in healthy donors. The study, taken as a whole, reports: Presence/absence analyses assumed roughly uniform sequencing depth across donors, which may not hold.

Primers included in the PCR were 60 Vbeta and 13 Jbeta primers. Measured with immunoSEQ multiplex PCR; TCRdb has only the in-frame clones, and not every one. The sample has 150,000 to 200,000 clones; 65% to 85% are singletons. There are 15 residues in the CDR3. Germline values: CDR1 SNHLY, CDR2 FYNNEI. With V trimmed by 3 bases and J by 6 bases, 7 bases remained unmatched. Remarks on this clone: The antigen remains undetermined.

The TCR sequence derives from a woman younger than 45 in good health and CMV-seropositive. The sequenced material came from PBMCs. V is TRBV2 and J is TRBJ2-1; 8 bases fit TRBD2. CDR3 protein: CASSESGSQGNEQFF. The CDR3 DNA reads TGTGCCAGCAGTGAGAGCGGGAGTCAAGGCAATGAGCAGTTCTTC.